The sequence of this TCR beta chain was determined in a study of CD8 T cell repertoires and HIV-1 epitope variants. Study-level background: Twenty-five autologous and known Gag and Nef epitope variant peptides each stimulated T cells separately.

With 4 bases clipped from V and 7 bases from J, the junction kept 7 bases outside the gene matches. There are 14 residues in the CDR3. Germline CDR1 is SGHDT and CDR2 is YYEEEE. The sample holds a few counts of this clone. Sequencing used immunoSEQ multiplex PCR; TCRdb keeps in-frame clones, though not all of them. The table shows tens of thousands of clones, with approximately 70% occurring only once. This clonotype was obtained from a male donor with HIV. This rearrangement joins TRBV5-6 to TRBJ1-5; 8 bases are shared with TRBD1. The sample comprised uncultured baseline CD8+ T cells from peripheral blood mononuclear cells (PBMCs). The CDR3 region has the DNA TGTGCCAGCAGCCCCGGACAGGGCGGGCAGCCCCAGCATTTT. It is translated as CASSPGQGGQPQHF.